These T cell receptor beta chains were read from a single sample in a study of blood T cell repertoires in COVID-19. TCRdb keeps only in-frame clones here, not all; method: immunoSEQ multiplex PCR. The data contain about 350,000 clones, 87% of them seen just once; the ten biggest clones take up under 3%. Source material: PBMCs or T cells enriched from blood (not recorded which). The receptors come from a woman in her thirties who had recovered from COVID-19. Both conserved end residues are part of each CDR3. A D gene is named only where the DNA matches it firmly. Some rows mark clone size as missing; the rest say once, few, many or name a class of expanded clone.

D,length,V,size,J,CDR3,DNA
-,13,TRBV19,-,TRBJ1-2,CASTTQVNYGYTF,TGTGCCAGTACTACACAGGTTAACTATGGCTACACCTTC
-,15,TRBV18,-,TRBJ1-2,CASSPSETAVGGYTF,TGTGCCAGCTCACCAAGCGAGACCGCGGTAGGAGGCTACACCTTC
-,16,TRBV7-6,-,TRBJ2-3,CASSQTPGTSTDTQYF,TGTGCCAGCAGCCAAACCCCGGGAACTAGCACAGATACGCAGTATTTT
-,14,TRBV19,-,TRBJ1-2,CASSISRAPHGYTF,TGTGCCAGTAGTATTTCCAGGGCACCCCATGGCTACACCTTC
TRBD1,14,TRBV7-9,few,TRBJ1-6,CASSSQGVDSPLHF,TGTGCCAGCAGCTCACAGGGGGTTGATTCACCCCTCCACTTT
-,22,TRBV21-1,-,TRBJ2-3,CASSKGEPTGLAGGPGRDTQYF,TGTGCCAGCAGCAAAGGGGAGCCCACTGGACTAGCGGGGGGGCCGGGAAGAGATACGCAGTATTTT
-,14,TRBV19,-,TRBJ1-2,CASSIPTRNYGYTF,TGTGCCAGTAGTATTCCCACCAGGAACTATGGCTACACCTTC
-,15,TRBV21-1,-,TRBJ2-1,CASSLGGMTYNEQFF,TGTGCCAGCAGCCTCGGGGGGATGACCTACAATGAGCAGTTCTTC
-,15,TRBV4-1,-,TRBJ1-2,CASSQEFAVLSGYTF,TGCGCCAGCAGCCAAGAATTTGCGGTCCTAAGTGGCTACACCTTC
-,13,TRBV7-8,-,TRBJ1-2,CASSFPDSLNYTF,TGTGCCAGCAGCTTTCCCGACAGCCTTAACTACACCTTC
TRBD1,14,TRBV6-5,-,TRBJ1-3,CASTRTGAGNTIYF,TGTGCCAGCACCAGGACAGGGGCCGGAAACACCATATATTTT
-,12,TRBV28,-,TRBJ1-4,CASSGGSEKLFF,TGTGCCAGCAGCGGGGGTTCTGAAAAACTGTTTTTT
-,14,TRBV7-9,once,TRBJ1-1,CASSWGEIRTEAFF,TGTGCCAGCAGCTGGGGGGAGATTCGCACTGAAGCTTTCTTT
TRBD2,16,TRBV13,-,TRBJ2-7,CASSRGFGLAGVLQYF,TGTGCCAGCAGCCGGGGGTTCGGACTAGCGGGAGTTCTGCAGTACTTC
-,14,TRBV19,-,TRBJ1-1,CASSSYLANTEAFF,TGTGCCAGTAGTTCATATCTAGCGAACACTGAAGCTTTCTTT
-,18,TRBV7-6,-,TRBJ1-4,CASSLDSSAGRRGEKLFF,TGTGCCAGCAGCTTAGATTCTTCCGCCGGAAGGCGGGGTGAAAAACTGTTTTTT
TRBD2,13,TRBV24-1,once,TRBJ2-3,CATSLAGGDTQYF,TGTGCCACCAGTCTAGCGGGCGGGGATACGCAGTATTTT
-,13,TRBV6-5,-,TRBJ2-3,CASSYEATDTQYF,TGTGCCAGCAGCTACGAGGCAACAGATACGCAGTATTTT
-,17,TRBV18,-,TRBJ2-7,CASSPPKGGGTAHEQYF,TGTGCCAGCTCACCACCCAAGGGTGGCGGGACCGCGCACGAGCAGTACTTC
TRBD2,14,TRBV7-9,-,TRBJ2-7,CASSYGLAAVKQYF,TGTGCCAGCAGCTACGGACTAGCGGCAGTAAAGCAGTACTTC
-,13,TRBV28,-,TRBJ2-3,CASSLASFGTQYF,TGTGCCAGCAGTCTCGCCTCCTTCGGTACGCAGTATTTT
-,11,TRBV29-1,-,TRBJ1-4,CSVESQEKLFF,TGCAGCGTTGAATCCCAGGAAAAACTGTTTTTT
TRBD1,16,TRBV3-1/TRBV3-2,-,TRBJ2-7,CASSRGRDRVYYEQYF,TGTGCCAGCAGCCGCGGCCGGGACAGGGTTTACTACGAGCAGTACTTC
-,13,TRBV19,-,TRBJ1-1,CASSTSMNTEAFF,TGTGCCAGTAGTACCTCTATGAACACTGAAGCTTTCTTT
TRBD1,14,TRBV5-1,-,TRBJ1-4,CASSLGDSYEKLFF,TGCGCCAGCAGCTTGGGGGACAGCTATGAAAAACTGTTTTTT
-,15,TRBV7-8,-,TRBJ2-4,CASSSPMGLGNIQYF,TGTGCCAGCAGCTCACCCATGGGGCTGGGAAACATTCAGTACTTC
-,12,TRBV6-2/TRBV6-3,-,TRBJ2-5,CASSYIEETQYF,TGTGCCAGCAGTTATATTGAAGAGACCCAGTACTTC
-,12,TRBV28,-,TRBJ2-7,CASTSRSVEQYF,TGTGCCAGCACCTCGAGGAGCGTCGAGCAGTACTTC
-,14,TRBV3-1/TRBV3-2,-,TRBJ1-2,CASSQAFGDYGYTF,TGTGCCAGCAGCCAGGCTTTCGGGGACTATGGCTACACCTTC
TRBD1,14,TRBV6-4,-,TRBJ1-4,CASSPTGGGEKLFF,TGTGCCAGCAGTCCGACAGGGGGAGGTGAAAAACTGTTTTTT
TRBD2,16,TRBV7-2,once,TRBJ2-1,CASSLSSGGTFNEQFF,TGTGCCAGCAGCTTATCAAGCGGGGGAACTTTCAATGAGCAGTTCTTC